The clone carrying this T cell receptor beta chain was observed a few times. The antigen is not known. The diagnostic basis comprised clinical symptoms, serum thyroxine and TRAb, thyroid ultrasound and orbital computed tomography. Out of 8.5 to 10 ml of fresh peripheral blood came the PBMCs. The record originates from a study of T cells in Graves' hyperthyroidism and ophthalmopathy. The study's findings and limits: Ophthalmopathy was separated from stable hyperthyroidism by a 13 V-J model. Most expanded thyroid clonotypes above 0.001 recurred in blood.

Authors of the study amplified TCR beta CDR3 regions from RNA transcripts. Primed by the HTBI set, a first-round RT-PCR was run on the TCR CDR3. TCRdb called the multiplex PCR reads again in MiXCR, with one record for every CDR3 protein. The sample consists of fewer than 450,000 distinct CDR3 sequences, roughly 15% of them appearing once. Germline values: CDR1 MDHEN, CDR2 SYDVKM. V dropped 7 bases and J dropped 2 bases, with 5 bases sitting between them. The CDR3 has 11 amino acids. This TCR derives from a woman aged 60-75 years with Graves' ophthalmopathy. What was sequenced was blood. V and J are TRBV28 and TRBJ1-2; D unresolved. The CDR3 bases are TGTGCCAGCACCGGGAACTATGGCTACACCTTC. It is translated as CASTGNYGYTF.